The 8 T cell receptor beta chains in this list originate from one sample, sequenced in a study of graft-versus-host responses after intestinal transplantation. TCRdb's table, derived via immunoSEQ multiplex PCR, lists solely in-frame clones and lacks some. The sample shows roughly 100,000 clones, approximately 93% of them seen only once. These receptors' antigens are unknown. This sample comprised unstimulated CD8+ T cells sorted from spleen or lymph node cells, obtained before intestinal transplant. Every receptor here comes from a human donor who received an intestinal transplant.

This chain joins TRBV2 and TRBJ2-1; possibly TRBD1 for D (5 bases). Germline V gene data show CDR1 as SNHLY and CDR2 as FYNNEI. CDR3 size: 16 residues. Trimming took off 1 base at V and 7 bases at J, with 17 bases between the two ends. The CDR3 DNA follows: TGTGCCAGCAGTGAAGGTATGGGGCCAAATCGAAATGAGCAGTTCTTC. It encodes CASSEGMGPNRNEQFF. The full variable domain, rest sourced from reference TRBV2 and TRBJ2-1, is EPEVTQTPSHQVTQMGQEVILRCVPISNHLYFYWYRQILGQKVEFLVSFYNNEISEKSEIFDDQFSVERPDGSNFTLKIRSTKLEDSAMYFCASSEGMGPNRNEQFFGPGTRLTVL.

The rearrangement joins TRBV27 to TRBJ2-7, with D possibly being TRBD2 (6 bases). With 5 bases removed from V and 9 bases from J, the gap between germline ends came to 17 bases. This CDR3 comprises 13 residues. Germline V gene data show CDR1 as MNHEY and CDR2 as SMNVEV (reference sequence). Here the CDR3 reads CASSQPGLSAQYF. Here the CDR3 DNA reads TGTGCCAGCAGTCAACCGGGACTCTCCGCGCAGTACTTC.

CDR3 protein: CASSEVDRANTEAFF. In DNA, the CDR3 is TGTGCCAGCAGTGAGGTGGACAGAGCGAACACTGAAGCTTTCTTT. The genes are TRBV2 and TRBJ1-1; D is perhaps TRBD1 (6 bases). The CDR3 loop spans 15 amino acids. Germline CDR1 SNHLY, CDR2 FYNNEI. Deletions cut 3 bases from V and 1 base from J, with 12 bases between. Complete variable domain (other parts from reference TRBV2 and TRBJ1-1): EPEVTQTPSHQVTQMGQEVILRCVPISNHLYFYWYRQILGQKVEFLVSFYNNEISEKSEIFDDQFSVERPDGSNFTLKIRSTKLEDSAMYFCASSEVDRANTEAFFGQGTRLTVV.

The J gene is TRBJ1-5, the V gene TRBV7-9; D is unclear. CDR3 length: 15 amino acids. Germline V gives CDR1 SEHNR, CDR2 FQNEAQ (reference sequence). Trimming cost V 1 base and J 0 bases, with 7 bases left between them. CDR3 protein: CASSLGIYSNQPQHF. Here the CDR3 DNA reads TGTGCCAGCAGCTTAGGAATATATAGCAATCAGCCCCAGCATTTT.

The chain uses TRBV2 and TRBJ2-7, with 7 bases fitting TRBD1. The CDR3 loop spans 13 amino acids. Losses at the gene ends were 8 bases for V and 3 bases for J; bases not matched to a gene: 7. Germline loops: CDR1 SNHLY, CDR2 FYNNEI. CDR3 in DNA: TGTGCCAGCGAGATCAGGACAGGCTACGAGCAGTACTTC. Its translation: CASEIRTGYEQYF.

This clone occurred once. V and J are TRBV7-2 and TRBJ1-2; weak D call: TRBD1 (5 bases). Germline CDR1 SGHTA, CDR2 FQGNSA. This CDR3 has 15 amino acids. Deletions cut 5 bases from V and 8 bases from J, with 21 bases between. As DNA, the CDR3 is TGTGCCAGCAGCCCCTACGGCCGGGACCGAAACGGCTACACCTTC. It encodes CASSPYGRDRNGYTF. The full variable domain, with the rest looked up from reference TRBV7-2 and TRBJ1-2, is GAGVSQSPSNKVTEKGKDVELRCDPISGHTALYWYRQSLGQGLEFLIYFQGNSAPDKSGLPSDRFSAERTGGSVSTLTIQRTQQEDSAVYLCASSPYGRDRNGYTFGSGTRLTVV.

CDR3 sequence: CASSVLGSYGYTF. CDR3 DNA sequence: TGTGCCAGCAGCGTCTTGGGGAGCTATGGCTACACCTTC. The rearrangement uses TRBV5-6 and TRBJ1-2; D gene unclear. The CDR3 spans 13 residues. The V end was cut by 4 bases, the J end by 4 bases, with 11 bases between. CDR1 and CDR2 from the germline V gene are SGHDT and YYEEEE.

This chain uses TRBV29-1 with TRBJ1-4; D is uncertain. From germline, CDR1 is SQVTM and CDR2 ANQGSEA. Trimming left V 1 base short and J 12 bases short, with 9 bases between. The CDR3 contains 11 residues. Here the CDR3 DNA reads TGCAGCGTTGAAGGGGCGTCGCAACTGTTTTTT. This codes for CSVEGASQLFF.